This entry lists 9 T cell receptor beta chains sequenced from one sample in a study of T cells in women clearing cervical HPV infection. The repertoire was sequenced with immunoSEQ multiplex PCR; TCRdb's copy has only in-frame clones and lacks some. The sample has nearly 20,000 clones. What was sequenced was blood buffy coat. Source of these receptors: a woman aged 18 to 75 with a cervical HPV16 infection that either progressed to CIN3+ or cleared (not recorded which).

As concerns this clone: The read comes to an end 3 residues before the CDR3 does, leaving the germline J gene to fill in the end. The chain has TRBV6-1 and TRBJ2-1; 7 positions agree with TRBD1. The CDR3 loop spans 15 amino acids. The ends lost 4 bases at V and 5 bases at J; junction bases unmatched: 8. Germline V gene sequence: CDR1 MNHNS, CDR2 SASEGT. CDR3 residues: CASSGAGGTNNEQFF. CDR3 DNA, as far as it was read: TGTGCCAGCAGTGGCGCAGGGGGTACTAACAATGAG.

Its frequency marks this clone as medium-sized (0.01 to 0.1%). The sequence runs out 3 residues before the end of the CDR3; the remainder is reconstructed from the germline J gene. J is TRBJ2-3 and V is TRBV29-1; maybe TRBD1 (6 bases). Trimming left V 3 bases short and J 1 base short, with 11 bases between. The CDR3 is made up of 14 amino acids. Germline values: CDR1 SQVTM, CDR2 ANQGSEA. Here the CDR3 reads CSVESGGGTDTQYF. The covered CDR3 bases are TGCAGCGTTGAGTCTGGGGGCGGCACAGATACG.

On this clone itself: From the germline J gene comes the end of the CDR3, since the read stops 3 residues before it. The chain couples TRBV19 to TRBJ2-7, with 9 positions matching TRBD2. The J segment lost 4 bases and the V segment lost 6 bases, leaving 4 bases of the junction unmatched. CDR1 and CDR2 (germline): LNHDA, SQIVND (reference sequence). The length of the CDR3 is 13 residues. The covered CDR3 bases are TGTGCCAGTAGGCGGGAGGGGGCGTACGAG. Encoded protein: CASRREGAYE. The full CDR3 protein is CASRREGAYEQYF.

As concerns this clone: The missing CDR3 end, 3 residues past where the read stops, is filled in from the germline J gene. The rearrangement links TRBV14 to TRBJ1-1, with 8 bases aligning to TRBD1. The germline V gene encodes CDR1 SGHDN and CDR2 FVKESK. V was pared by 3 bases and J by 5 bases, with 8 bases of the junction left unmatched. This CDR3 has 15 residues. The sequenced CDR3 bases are TGTGCCAGCAGCCATCTTGGCAGGGGGCCGACTGAA. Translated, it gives CASSHLGRGPTE. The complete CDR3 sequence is CASSHLGRGPTEAFF.

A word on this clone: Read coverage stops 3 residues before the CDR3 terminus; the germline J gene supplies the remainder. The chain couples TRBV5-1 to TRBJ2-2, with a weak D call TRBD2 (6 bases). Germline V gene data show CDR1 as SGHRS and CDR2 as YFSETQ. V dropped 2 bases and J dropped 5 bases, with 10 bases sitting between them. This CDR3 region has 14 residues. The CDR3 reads CASSFVGGTGELFF. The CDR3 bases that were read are TGCGCCAGCAGCTTCGTAGGAGGGACCGGGGAG.

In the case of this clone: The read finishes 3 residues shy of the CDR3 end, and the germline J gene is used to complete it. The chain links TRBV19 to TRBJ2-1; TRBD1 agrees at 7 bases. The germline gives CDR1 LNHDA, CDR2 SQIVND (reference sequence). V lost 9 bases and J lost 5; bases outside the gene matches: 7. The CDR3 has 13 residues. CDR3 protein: CASKPGTDNEQFF. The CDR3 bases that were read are TGTGCCAGCAAACCTGGGACAGACAATGAG.

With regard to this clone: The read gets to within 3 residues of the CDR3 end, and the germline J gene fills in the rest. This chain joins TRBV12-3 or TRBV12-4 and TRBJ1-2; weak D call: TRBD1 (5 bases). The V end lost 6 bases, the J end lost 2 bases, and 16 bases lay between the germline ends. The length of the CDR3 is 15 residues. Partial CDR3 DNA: TGTGCCAGCAGCGACGGCGCAGGGATAAACTATGGC. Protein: CASSDGAGINYG. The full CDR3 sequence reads CASSDGAGINYGYTF.

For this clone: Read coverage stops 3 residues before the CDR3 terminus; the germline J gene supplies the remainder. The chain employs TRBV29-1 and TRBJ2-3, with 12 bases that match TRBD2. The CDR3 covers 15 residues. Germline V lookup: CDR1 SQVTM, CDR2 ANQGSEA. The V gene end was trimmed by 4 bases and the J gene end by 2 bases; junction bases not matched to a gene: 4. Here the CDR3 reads CSVGGLAGFTDTQYF. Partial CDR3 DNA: TGCAGCGTTGGTGGACTAGCGGGGTTCACAGATACG.

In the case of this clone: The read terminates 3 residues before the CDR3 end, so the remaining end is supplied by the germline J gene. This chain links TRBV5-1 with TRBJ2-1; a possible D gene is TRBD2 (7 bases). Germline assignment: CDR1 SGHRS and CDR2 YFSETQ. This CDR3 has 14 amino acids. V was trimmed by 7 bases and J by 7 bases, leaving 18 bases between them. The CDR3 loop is CASEITGGGNEQFF. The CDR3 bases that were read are TGCGCCAGCGAAATAACGGGGGGCGGTAATGAG.